Listed here are 4 T cell receptor beta chains from one sample, sequenced in a study of CXCR3-negative and CXCR3-positive naive CD8 T cells. What these receptors recognize is not known. Study-wide points: CXCR3-positive naive cells had TRB CDR3s that were more hydrophobic than CXCR3-negative naive cells had.

TRB cDNA was prepared as libraries by UMI-labeled 5' RACE. TCRdb re-called the 5' RACE reads, yielding one record per CDR3 amino acid sequence without DNA. The sample includes tens of thousands of distinct CDR3 sequences. Sequencing was performed on naive CXCR3+ CD8+ T cells from blood. The subset is: CD45RO-CCR7+CD27+CD95- naive CD8+ T cells expressing CXCR3 (TNR3+). Receptor source: a human donor in good health. Some clones in this sample may be carry-over from other donors' samples.

The CDR3 sequence: CASSFWASTDTQYF. The chain has TRBV12-3 or TRBV12-4 and TRBJ2-3. There are 14 residues in the CDR3.

This chain uses TRBV7-2 with TRBJ1-4; TCRdb gives TRBD1 as the D gene, but with no DNA this cannot be confirmed. CDR3 length: 18 residues. Germline CDR1 is SGHTA and CDR2 is FQGNSA. The CDR3 loop is CASSLTRGQGLLNEKLFF.

The chain couples TRBV12-3 or TRBV12-4 to TRBJ2-5. This CDR3 comprises 14 residues. CDR3 protein: CASSHTLKEETQYF.

This sequence joins TRBV28 and TRBJ1-5. CDR1 is MDHEN and CDR2 is SYDVKM in the germline V gene. This CDR3 contains 15 residues. The CDR3 reads CASSGRGASNQPQHF.